These 7 T cell receptor beta chains were all obtained from the same sample, sequenced in a study of OX40 agonist ivuxolimab in advanced cancers. The protocol was immunoSEQ multiplex PCR, while the TCRdb copy is restricted to in-frame clones and leaves out a portion. The sample includes approximately 90,000 clones, 89% of them seen just once. This material consisted of CD4+ or CD8+ T cells sorted from blood, taken in a trial of the OX40 agonist ivuxolimab. The receptors originated from an adult with an advanced solid tumor such as melanoma, head and neck, liver or kidney cancer.

The chain has TRBV4-3 and TRBJ2-7; 9 nucleotides agree with TRBD2. The trim removed 1 base at V and 2 bases at J, leaving 3 bases unmatched. CDR1 and CDR2 (germline): LGHNA, YSLEER. The CDR3 runs 15 residues. This CDR3 is CASSQVAGGPYEQYF. CDR3 in DNA: TGCGCCAGCAGCCAAGTGGCGGGAGGGCCCTACGAGCAGTACTTC.

The chain carries TRBV18 and TRBJ1-6; 8 positions match TRBD1. The CDR3 runs 15 residues. J lost 5 bases, V lost 5 bases, and 5 bases had no gene match. From germline, CDR1 is KGHSH and CDR2 LQKENI. The CDR3: CASSFDRGNNSPLHF. CDR3 nucleotide sequence: TGTGCCAGCTCATTCGACAGGGGTAATAATTCACCCCTCCACTTT. The full variable domain, with the rest looked up from reference TRBV18 and TRBJ1-6, is NAGVMQNPRHLVRRRGQEARLRCSPMKGHSHVYWYRQLPEEGLKFMVYLQKENIIDESGMPKERFSAEFPKEGPSILRIQQVVRGDSAAYFCASSFDRGNNSPLHFGNGTRLTVT.

The rearrangement uses TRBV23-1 and TRBJ1-5; weak D call: TRBD1 (6 bases). TRBV23-1 is an ORF, and what it does is uncertain. V was clipped by 3 bases and J by 0 bases, with 15 bases between them. The CDR3 runs 17 residues. This CDR3 reads CASSHGGPDYSNQPQHF. The CDR3 nucleotides are TGCGCCAGCAGTCACGGGGGCCCCGATTATAGCAATCAGCCCCAGCATTTT.

The chain links TRBV5-4 to TRBJ2-1; TRBD1 aligns across 8 bases. This CDR3 has 15 residues. The J segment lost 3 bases and the V segment lost 3 bases, leaving 5 bases of the junction unmatched. Germline CDR1 SGHNT, CDR2 YYREEE (reference sequence). The CDR3 DNA reads as TGTGCCAGCAGCTCCGGGACAGGAGACTACAATGAGCAGTTCTTC. Its translation is CASSSGTGDYNEQFF.

CDR3 DNA sequence: TGTGCCAGCAGCTTGGAATCCGTCTCCTACGAGCAGTACTTC. This gives the protein CASSLESVSYEQYF. The genes are TRBV5-4 and TRBJ2-7; D gene uncertain. V was pared by 0 bases and J by 0 bases, with 7 bases between. Germline V lookup: CDR1 SGHNT, CDR2 YYREEE (reference sequence). This CDR3 region has 14 residues.

V and J are TRBV28 and TRBJ1-2; no reliable D call. The CDR3 has 12 residues. Germline assignment: CDR1 MDHEN and CDR2 SYDVKM. The ends were cut back, 4 bases at V and 8 bases at J, with 11 bases in the middle. The CDR3 DNA sequence: TGTGCCAGCAGTTGGGCTAACTCGGGCTACACCTTC. Translation: CASSWANSGYTF.

This clone was seen a single time. This chain joins TRBV7-9 and TRBJ2-7; 10 nucleotides match TRBD1. The CDR3 has 14 residues. The V and J ends lost 5 bases and 2 bases, in that order; junction bases with no gene match: 3. The germline CDR1 and CDR2 sequences are SEHNR and FQNEAQ (reference sequence). The CDR3 protein is CASSAGQGPYEQYF. As DNA, the CDR3 is TGTGCCAGCAGCGCGGGACAGGGGCCCTACGAGCAGTACTTC. Variable domain in full (rest from reference TRBV7-9 and TRBJ2-7): DTGVSQNPRHKITKRGQNVTFRCDPISEHNRLYWYRQTLGQGPEFLTYFQNEAQLEKSRLLSDRFSAERPKGSFSTLEIQRTEQGDSAMYLCASSAGQGPYEQYFGPGTRLTVT.